This T cell receptor (beta chain) was recorded in a study of PD-1 blockade in classical Hodgkin lymphoma. This clone occurred once. Time point described: newly diagnosed, previously untreated cHL patient sample. Purified CD4+ T cells were obtained from thawed PBMCs through magnetic negative selection. The protocol was immunoSEQ multiplex PCR, while the TCRdb copy is restricted to in-frame clones and leaves out a portion. The sample shows 20,000 to 25,000 clones, 90% of them seen only once. The clonotype was recovered from a human donor with classical Hodgkin lymphoma. The sample taken for sequencing was CD4+ T cells from blood.

The CDR3 is CASSSRGGGHQPQHF. CDR3 sequence (DNA): TGTGCCAGCAGCTCCCGGGGGGGAGGGCATCAGCCCCAGCATTTT. The chain combines TRBV7-2 with TRBJ1-5; a possible D gene is TRBD1 (5 bases). This CDR3 is built from 15 residues. Germline V gene lookup returns CDR1 SGHTA and CDR2 FQGNSA. With 4 bases removed from V and 5 bases from J, the gap between germline ends came to 15 bases.